The subject of this entry is one TCR beta chain. Its antigen is as yet unknown. Extraction of RNA preceded its reverse transcription into cDNA, which served as the sequencing template. TCRdb's table, derived via immunoSEQ multiplex PCR, lists solely in-frame clones and lacks some. The sample lists roughly 150,000 clones; 50% to 65% were seen once. The sample originates from a study of CD8+ T cells in alopecia areata. Overall study results and limits: Clonality in lesional scalp, especially alopecia totalis/universalis, exceeded that of normal scalp.

Germline assignment: CDR1 PRHDT and CDR2 FYEKMQ (reference sequence). CDR3 size: 13 residues. V was trimmed by 3 bases and J by 1 base, leaving 6 bases between them. The V call is TRBV13, the J call TRBJ1-1, with a weak D call TRBD1 (6 bases). The TCR was taken from a human donor with alopecia areata. This material consisted of CD8+ T cells sorted from blood, taken at week 0. The CDR3 sequence: CASSLTGNTEAFF. The CDR3 region has the DNA TGTGCCAGCAGCTTGACAGGGAACACTGAAGCTTTCTTT.